Listed below are T cell receptor beta chains from one sample, sequenced in a study of blood T cell repertoires in COVID-19. Assay: immunoSEQ multiplex PCR; the TCRdb copy retains only in-frame clones and omits some. The sample lists about 170,000 clones, about 87% occurring once. Sequencing input: peripheral blood. Source of these receptors: a man in his sixties with acute or convalescent COVID-19. CDR3s include the opening cysteine and the closing phenylalanine or tryptophan. A D gene is named only where the DNA matches it firmly. A clone size is listed for some rows: how often the clone was seen (once, few, many), or a class if it is expanded.

D gene,V gene,J gene,clone size,CDR3 protein,CDR3 DNA
TRBD2,TRBV27,TRBJ2-1,.,CASREKLAAGSSYNEQFF,TGTGCCAGCAGAGAAAAATTGGCAGCGGGGAGCTCCTACAATGAGCAGTTCTTC
TRBD1,TRBV18,TRBJ1-4,.,CASSPTGTGNEKLFF,TGTGCCAGCTCACCTACCGGGACAGGGAACGAAAAACTGTTTTTT
.,TRBV27,TRBJ1-2,.,CASSQNLKTGFYGYTF,TGTGCCAGCAGCCAAAATCTCAAGACAGGCTTCTATGGCTACACCTTC
.,TRBV19,TRBJ1-1,many,CASSPRGGWNTEAFF,TGTGCCAGTAGCCCCCGGGGAGGCTGGAACACTGAAGCTTTCTTT
TRBD1,TRBV10-3,TRBJ1-5,.,CAIRGTGGLEPQHF,TGTGCCATCAGGGGGACAGGGGGCCTTGAGCCCCAGCATTTT
TRBD2,TRBV11-3,TRBJ2-3,once,CASSLGIGGGLPDTQYF,TGTGCCAGCAGCTTAGGTATCGGGGGGGGCCTCCCAGATACGCAGTATTTT
TRBD1,TRBV5-6,TRBJ1-1,.,CASSWGTGWTEAFF,TGTGCCAGCAGCTGGGGGACAGGATGGACTGAAGCTTTCTTT
TRBD1,TRBV3-1/TRBV3-2,TRBJ1-1,.,CASSPGQGGTEAFF,TGTGCCAGCAGCCCCGGACAGGGAGGTACTGAAGCTTTCTTT
.,TRBV25-1,TRBJ2-5,.,CASSDRQLQETQYF,TGTGCCAGCAGTGATAGACAGCTCCAAGAGACCCAGTACTTC
TRBD1,TRBV5-1,TRBJ1-3,.,CASSFNDRGSGNTIYF,TGCGCCAGCAGCTTCAACGACAGGGGATCTGGAAACACCATATATTTT
TRBD1,TRBV6-5,TRBJ1-1,.,CASSGDTGGTEAFF,TGTGCCAGCAGCGGTGATACAGGGGGCACTGAAGCTTTCTTT
.,TRBV6-6,TRBJ2-3,few,CASSRDTNPDTQYF,TGTGCCAGCAGTCGGGACACCAATCCAGATACGCAGTATTTT
TRBD1,TRBV18,TRBJ1-5,.,CASSPSGTGNQPQHF,TGTGCCAGCTCACCATCCGGGACAGGGAATCAGCCCCAGCATTTT
.,TRBV12-5,TRBJ2-5,.,CASAPPEPRGEETQYF,TGTGCTAGTGCCCCCCCCGAACCCCGCGGTGAAGAGACCCAGTACTTC
TRBD1,TRBV2,TRBJ1-1,.,CASSRRTPQGVREAFF,TGTGCCAGCAGCAGACGAACCCCACAGGGGGTCCGGGAAGCTTTCTTT
TRBD1,TRBV29-1,TRBJ1-3,once,CSVSDRGRNTIYF,TGCAGCGTTTCGGACAGGGGAAGGAACACCATATATTTT